The 4 T cell receptor beta chains reported below all come from one sample, sequenced in a study of blood T cell repertoires in COVID-19. Clones were read by immunoSEQ multiplex PCR, and TCRdb kept only the in-frame ones, dropping some. The profile covers approximately 180,000 clones, with 87% appearing a single time and roughly an eighth taken by the ten largest. Sequencing was carried out using peripheral blood. The origin of the receptors is an older woman with COVID-19, enrolled during active disease.

This clone was recorded many times. V usage is TRBV2 and J usage is TRBJ1-2; no definite D call. The V end was cut by 5 bases, the J end by 4 bases, with 8 bases between. This CDR3 is built from 12 residues. In germline, CDR1 is SNHLY, CDR2 FYNNEI. The CDR3 region is CASSSLLYGYTF. The CDR3 DNA follows: TGTGCCAGCAGTTCACTCCTCTATGGCTACACCTTC.

This clone has a single count. The chain couples TRBV27 to TRBJ2-7; 16 bases agree with TRBD2. V was pared by 3 bases and J by 3 bases, with 17 bases of the junction left unmatched. The germline CDR1 and CDR2 sequences are MNHEY and SMNVEV (reference sequence). There are 21 residues in the CDR3. DNA for the CDR3: TGTGCCAGCAGTTTTACCCCCCCGGGACTAGCGGGAGGGCCCCGGAACTACGAGCAGTACTTC. This encodes CASSFTPPGLAGGPRNYEQYF.

The chain employs TRBV10-3 and TRBJ1-2, with TRBD1 as a possible D gene (6 bases). Trimming cost V 4 bases and J 4 bases, with 13 bases left between them. From germline, CDR1 is ENHRY and CDR2 SYGVKD. The CDR3 has 14 residues. The CDR3 DNA reads as TGTGCCATCAGTGGGACAGCGCATAGCTATGGCTACACCTTC. The encoded protein is CAISGTAHSYGYTF.

This sequence joins TRBV30 and TRBJ2-7, with no clear D. Trimming shortened V by 2 bases and J by 2 bases, and 7 bases separated the two germline ends. The CDR3 is 12 residues long. Germline values: CDR1 GTSNPN, CDR2 SVGIG (reference sequence). The CDR3 DNA is TGTGCCTGGAGTCCTGGGCCCTACGAGCAGTACTTC. Translated: CAWSPGPYEQYF. Variable domain in full (rest from reference TRBV30 and TRBJ2-7): SQTIHQWPATLVQPVGSPLSLECTVEGTSNPNLYWYRQAAGRGLQLLFYSVGIGQISSEVPQNLSASRPQDRQFILSSKKLLLSDSGFYLCAWSPGPYEQYFGPGTRLTVT.